Detailed here is one T cell receptor (beta chain). Its antigen is still unknown. These data belong to a study of T cell repertoires in cytomegalovirus infection. A single record per CDR3 protein comes from TCRdb applying MiXCR to the reads. The sample lists around 69,000 distinct CDR3 sequences, about 27% occurring once. The CDR3 extends over 15 amino acids. Germline-derived CDR1 and CDR2 are SEHNR and FQNEAQ (reference sequence). Trimming removed 5 bases from V and 0 bases from J, with 12 bases in between. This TCR was recovered from a human donor in good health (CMV status not recorded). Some clones in this sample may be carry-over from other donors' samples. The specimen was CD8+ T cells from cultured PBMCs, collected from culture after CMV antigen stimulation. This chain joins TRBV7-9 and TRBJ2-3, with D hard to call. CDR3 residues: CASSGDGTSTDTQYF. CDR3 nucleotides: TGTGCCAGCAGCGGAGACGGAACTAGCACAGATACGCAGTATTTT.